These 10 T cell receptor beta chains originate from one sample sequenced in a study of response to subunit inactivated influenza vaccine (dated by TCRdb to 2016 to 2019). The library was produced with RT-PCR. The listed sequencing device is Illumina HiSeq 2500. Starting from the raw public reads, TCRdb applied fastp trimming at Q25, assembled clones with MiXCR and retained in-frame beta chains. Every CDR3 protein is listed once, alongside the most common genes and DNA of its rows. This sample holds 700,000 to 900,000 distinct CDR3 sequences; 21% were observed only once. Approximately 10% of the sample comes from the top ten. The source material was PBMCs from blood, sampled more than 4 days after vaccination. These receptors came from a man aged 50-60 years who received an inactivated influenza vaccine. Donor details come from another sample of the same person, matched by shared clones.

This clonotype has just a few counts. The chain joins TRBV12-3 or TRBV12-4 to TRBJ2-5, with D tentatively TRBD1 (5 bases). V dropped 2 bases and J dropped 3 bases, with 10 bases sitting between them. The CDR3 has 14 amino acids. The DNA of the CDR3 is TGTGCCAGCAGTTTAAGGGGCACGAAAGAGACCCAGTACTTC. Amino acids: CASSLRGTKETQYF.

This clonotype was seen only a few times. V and J are TRBV5-6 and TRBJ1-5; D not resolved. Germline lookup yields CDR1 SGHDT and CDR2 YYEEEE. This CDR3 comprises 14 residues. Trimming removed 1 base from V and 3 bases from J, with 8 bases in between. In DNA, the CDR3 is TGTGCCAGCAGCTTGTTGTCAGTCAATCAGCCCCAGCATTTT. It translates to CASSLLSVNQPQHF.

The chain is built from TRBV4-3 and TRBJ2-3; 8 bases map to TRBD2. There are 18 residues in the CDR3. The V gene's germline CDR1 is LGHNA and CDR2 YSLEER. V lost 0 bases, J lost 0 bases, and 8 bases stayed unmatched. The chain's CDR3 is CASSQDDGRGYSTDTQYF. CDR3 sequence (DNA): TGCGCCAGCAGCCAAGATGACGGGAGGGGTTATAGCACAGATACGCAGTATTTT.

This chain connects TRBV4-3 to TRBJ2-3; D is uncertain. Per germline, CDR1 LGHNA and CDR2 YSLEER. The CDR3 is 15 amino acids. The V gene lost 0 bases and the J gene lost 2 bases, with 9 bases spanning the gap. CDR3 sequence: CASSQDWVDTDTQYF. The CDR3 DNA follows: TGCGCCAGCAGCCAAGATTGGGTTGACACAGATACGCAGTATTTT.

This clonotype has more than one count but fewer than ten. The chain combines TRBV12-3 or TRBV12-4 with TRBJ2-3; D possibly corresponds to TRBD2 (6 bases). V was pared by 6 bases and J by 6 bases, with 22 bases between. The CDR3 is 16 amino acids. CDR3 in amino acids: CASSSPLRDAWDTQYF. The DNA of the CDR3 is TGTGCCAGCAGCTCCCCGCTGCGGGACGCGTGGGATACGCAGTATTTT.

The chain combines TRBV12-3 or TRBV12-4 with TRBJ2-1; 9 bases match TRBD2. V shed 5 bases, J shed 5 bases, and the junction held 10 bases outside the gene matches. This CDR3 has 16 residues. The CDR3 sequence: CASSIPAGGSNNEQFF. The CDR3 nucleotides are TGTGCCAGCAGTATTCCAGCGGGAGGCTCTAACAATGAGCAGTTCTTC.

Only a few counts were recorded for this clonotype. The V call is TRBV28, the J call TRBJ2-3; 10 bases are a match to TRBD2. Germline V CDR1 and CDR2: MDHEN, SYDVKM. The junction had 7 bases not matched to a gene; V was cut back by 3 bases and J by 4 bases. The CDR3 extends over 16 amino acids. The CDR3 DNA is TGTGCCAGCAGTTTGCCTAGCGGGAGAGTCGCAGATACGCAGTATTTT. Protein: CASSLPSGRVADTQYF.

The V gene is TRBV4-3, the J gene TRBJ2-1; the match to TRBD2 covers 13 bases. CDR1 and CDR2 (germline): LGHNA, YSLEER. The CDR3 sequence is 16 residues long. The V segment lost 2 bases and the J segment 7 bases; nucleotides outside the gene matches: 5. The CDR3 loop reads CASSQSGLAGKNEQFF. The CDR3, as DNA: TGCGCCAGCAGCCAATCGGGACTAGCGGGGAAGAATGAGCAGTTCTTC.

Here the CDR3 DNA reads TGTGCCAGTAGATCGACCGATTTATATGGCTACACCTTC. This sequence encodes CASRSTDLYGYTF. V usage is TRBV19 and J usage is TRBJ1-2, with D hard to call. Germline V gives CDR1 LNHDA, CDR2 SQIVND (reference sequence). Trimming cost V 6 bases and J 5 bases, with 13 bases left between them. The CDR3 sequence is 13 residues long.

This chain links TRBV5-6 with TRBJ2-3, with 12 positions matching TRBD2. Trimming took 4 bases from V and 3 from J; bases not matched to a gene: 18. Germline CDR1 is SGHDT and CDR2 is YYEEEE. This CDR3 spans 20 amino acids. The CDR3 region has the DNA TGTGCCAGCAGCCCCGGGCCTCTTATGACTAGCGGGAGAGGGACAGATACGCAGTATTTT. Its translation: CASSPGPLMTSGRGTDTQYF.